A single sample is the source of the 9 T cell receptor beta chains below, sequenced in a study of blood T cell repertoires in COVID-19. Clones were read by immunoSEQ multiplex PCR, and TCRdb kept only the in-frame ones, dropping some. The sample records about 90,000 clones, roughly four fifths being singletons. Sequences were obtained from peripheral blood. All receptors derive from a man aged 60 to 69 with acute or convalescent COVID-19.

The chain has TRBV9 and TRBJ2-5, with a weak D call TRBD2 (6 bases). Germline V gene sequence: CDR1 SGDLS, CDR2 YYNGEE. This CDR3 spans 14 amino acids. V was pared by 4 bases and J by 5 bases, with 15 bases between. CDR3 amino acids: CASSPMAGSETQYF. The CDR3 DNA is TGTGCCAGCAGCCCCATGGCGGGGTCGGAGACCCAGTACTTC.

This chain links TRBV19 with TRBJ2-4; 10 bases agree with TRBD1. This CDR3 is built from 15 residues. V gave up 4 bases and J gave up 6 bases; unmatched junction bases: 6. Per germline, CDR1 LNHDA and CDR2 SQIVND (reference sequence). CDR3 DNA: TGTGCCAGTAGTACCGACAGGGGGCGCGGAAACATTCAGTACTTC. Its translation: CASSTDRGRGNIQYF. Filled out from reference TRBV19 and TRBJ2-4, the complete variable domain reads DGGITQSPKYLFRKEGQNVTLSCEQNLNHDAMYWYRQDPGQGLRLIYYSQIVNDFQKGDIAEGYSVSREKKESFPLTVTSAQKNPTAFYLCASSTDRGRGNIQYFGAGTRLSVL.

V usage is TRBV19 and J usage is TRBJ2-3, with TRBD1 matching over 7 bases. The length of the CDR3 is 14 residues. Germline CDR1 reads LNHDA; CDR2 reads SQIVND (reference sequence). The junction had 5 bases not matched to a gene; V was cut back by 4 bases and J by 4 bases. DNA of the CDR3: TGTGCCAGTAGTACCCAGGGGGTCGCAGATACGCAGTATTTT. It translates to CASSTQGVADTQYF.

CDR3 sequence (DNA): TGTGCCAGCAGTGACCTGGGAGGGGCGGAAGAGACCCAGTACTTC. Residues: CASSDLGGAEETQYF. V usage is TRBV25-1 and J usage is TRBJ2-5; 7 nucleotides align to TRBD2. The V gene's germline CDR1 is MGHDK and CDR2 SYGVNS. J gave up 3 bases and V 3 bases, and 7 bases lay outside the gene matches. The CDR3 runs 15 residues.

This chain connects TRBV5-1 to TRBJ2-7; D may be TRBD1 (7 bases). CDR1 is SGHRS and CDR2 is YFSETQ in the germline V gene. V was pared by 3 bases and J by 1 base, with 11 bases between. CDR3 length: 14 residues. As DNA, the CDR3 is TGCGCCAGCAGCTGGAGGGACAGTTCCTACGAGCAGTACTTC. The encoded protein is CASSWRDSSYEQYF.

The chain is built from TRBV19 and TRBJ1-1, with D possibly TRBD1 on 5 matching bases. The CDR3 contains 14 residues. Germline V gene lookup returns CDR1 LNHDA and CDR2 SQIVND (reference sequence). Between the trimmed V and J ends, which lost 2 bases and 4 bases, there was a span of 11 bases. CDR3 bases: TGTGCCAGTAGTATATCAGGGTTTGGCACTGAAGCTTTCTTT. This sequence encodes CASSISGFGTEAFF.

The rearrangement uses TRBV12-5 and TRBJ2-7, with D maybe TRBD2 (6 bases). This CDR3 is built from 14 residues. Trimming cost V 2 bases and J 6 bases, with 14 bases left between them. CDR1 LGHNT and CDR2 FRNRAP come from the germline V gene. CDR3 sequence reads: CASGLIRGTAEQYF. CDR3 in DNA: TGTGCTAGTGGTTTGATCCGGGGGACGGCCGAGCAGTACTTC.

The gene calls are TRBV6-5 and TRBJ1-2; D gene uncertain. In germline, CDR1 is MNHEY, CDR2 SVGAGI. The CDR3 is made up of 14 amino acids. Trimming removed 5 bases at V and 2 bases at J, with 12 bases between. The CDR3 bases are TGTGCCAGCAGTCGAGGAGGTACCAACTATGGCTACACCTTC. Translation: CASSRGGTNYGYTF.

V gene TRBV10-1 combines with J gene TRBJ2-4, with D perhaps TRBD2 (6 bases). The CDR3 covers 15 residues. The V gene lost 2 bases and the J gene lost 0 bases, with 8 bases spanning the gap. Per germline, CDR1 WNHNN and CDR2 SYGVQD (reference sequence). CDR3 residues: CASSEGGKAKNIQYF. CDR3 DNA sequence: TGCGCCAGCAGTGAGGGGGGGAAAGCCAAAAACATTCAGTACTTC.